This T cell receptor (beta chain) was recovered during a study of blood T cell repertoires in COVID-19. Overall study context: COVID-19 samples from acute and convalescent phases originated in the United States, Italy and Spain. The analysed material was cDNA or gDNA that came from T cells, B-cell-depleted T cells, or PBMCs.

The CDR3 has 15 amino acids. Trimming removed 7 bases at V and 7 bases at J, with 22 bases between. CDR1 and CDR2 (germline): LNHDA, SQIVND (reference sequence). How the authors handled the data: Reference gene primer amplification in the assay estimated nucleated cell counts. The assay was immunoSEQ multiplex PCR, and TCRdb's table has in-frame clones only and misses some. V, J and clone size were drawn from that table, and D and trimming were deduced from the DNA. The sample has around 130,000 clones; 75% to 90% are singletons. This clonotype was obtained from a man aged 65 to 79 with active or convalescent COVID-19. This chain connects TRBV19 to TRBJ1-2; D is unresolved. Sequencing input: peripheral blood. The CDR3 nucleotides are TGTGCCAGTAAAAAGGCGGCCACTCAGATCCGTGGCTACACCTTC. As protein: CASKKAATQIRGYTF.